A single sample gave rise to the 3 T cell receptor beta chains below, sequenced in a study of Graves' ophthalmopathy and Graves' hyperthyroidism. Amplification from RNA transcripts yielded the TCR beta CDR3 regions. RT-PCR in the first round used HTBI primers; a second-round multiplex PCR followed. TCRdb re-derived calls from the multiplex PCR reads in MiXCR, one entry per CDR3 protein. Among over 450,000 distinct CDR3 sequences listed, over 13% were seen once. Sequencing used blood. Receptors originate from a young woman with Graves' ophthalmopathy.

This clonotype was counted at least ten times. The J gene is TRBJ1-2, the V gene TRBV24-1, with D perhaps matching TRBD1 (6 bases). V was clipped by 4 bases and J by 1 base, with 18 bases between them. The CDR3 spans 17 residues. Per germline, CDR1 KGHDR and CDR2 SFDVKD. DNA for the CDR3: TGTGCCACCAGTGACACCGAGACAGGACCCAATAACTATGGCTACACCTTC. It yields the protein CATSDTETGPNNYGYTF.

This clonotype has ten or more counts. CDR3 loop: CASSPGQGLWYGNQPQHF. CDR3 DNA: TGTGCCAGCAGTCCGGGACAGGGGCTTTGGTATGGCAATCAGCCCCAGCATTTT. The chain is built from TRBV27 and TRBJ1-5; 10 bases fit TRBD1. Unmatched junction bases numbered 12, after V lost 5 bases and J lost 2 bases. The CDR3 contains 18 residues. Germline values: CDR1 MNHEY, CDR2 SMNVEV (reference sequence).

There are a few counts of this clonotype. This chain joins TRBV12-3 or TRBV12-4 and TRBJ1-5; D gene unclear. The CDR3 sequence is 16 residues long. Trimming cost V 2 bases and J 8 bases, with 19 bases left between them. The chain's CDR3 is CASSLTTTGFLEPQHF. The CDR3 nucleotides read TGTGCCAGCAGTTTAACCACTACCGGGTTTTTGGAGCCCCAGCATTTT.